This is a list of T cell receptor beta chains from one sample in a study of cytotoxic CD8 clonotypes in ibrutinib-treated CLL. The data were produced by immunoSEQ multiplex PCR, yet TCRdb's version contains in-frame clones alone and is incomplete. This sample has 150,000 or so clones, with about 88% found just once. Source: PBMCs, taken at disease progression, from a patient treated with ibrutinib. The receptors come from a human donor with chronic lymphocytic leukemia. The CDR3 runs from the conserved cysteine through the conserved F or W. Fields, in order: J gene, V gene, CDR3 protein.

TRBJ2-1 | TRBV5-1 | CASSHHWTVLAGEPTRYNEQFF
TRBJ2-5 | TRBV7-2 | CASSLGTGQETQYF
TRBJ2-2 | TRBV2 | CASSKTGGGELFF
TRBJ2-5 | TRBV7-8 | CASTKLQETQYF
TRBJ2-3 | TRBV12-5 | CASGPTSGRPSRPTDTQYF
TRBJ1-5 | TRBV19 | CASSIDRPGLYQPQHF
TRBJ2-7 | TRBV9 | CASSYNPGPRAYEQYF
TRBJ2-3 | TRBV5-1 | CASTPGGGEDTQYF
TRBJ2-7 | TRBV19 | CASSGGTGRSSYEQYF
TRBJ2-3 | TRBV6-6 | CASSGTSGILADTQYF
TRBJ2-1 | TRBV5-1 | CASSLGSGYNEQFF
TRBJ2-1 | TRBV9 | CASSGGSGGEQFF
TRBJ1-4 | TRBV30 | CAWSDEGAGGEKLFF
TRBJ2-5 | TRBV6-1 | CASSEGRYQETQYF
TRBJ1-5 | TRBV6-1 | CASSSGGRNNQPQHF
TRBJ2-5 | TRBV19 | CASSPRTGSGQETQYF
TRBJ2-1 | TRBV6-1 | CASGVSFGTSNEQFF
TRBJ1-1 | TRBV7-9 | CASSLEGVLTEAFF
TRBJ2-7 | TRBV29-1 | CSVEMREYFGEQYF
TRBJ1-1 | TRBV5-4 | CASSWLQGKNTEAFF
TRBJ1-4 | TRBV30 | CAWRGPSFGEKLFF
TRBJ2-5 | TRBV18 | CASSPLEGETQYF
TRBJ2-7 | TRBV4-1 | CASSQGELDRNEQYF
TRBJ1-1 | TRBV18 | CASSPRSWGVTEAFF
TRBJ2-1 | TRBV6-5 | CASSFALAGGYNEQFF
TRBJ2-3 | TRBV7-9 | CASSLRPEGYTDTQYF
TRBJ2-2 | TRBV10-1 | CASSDIREGDTGELFF
TRBJ2-2 | TRBV4-2 | CASSQLPPSGRGTGELFF
TRBJ2-3 | TRBV5-4 | CASSLGLAGVAPDTQYF
TRBJ2-1 | TRBV5-4 | CASTPDSYNEQFF
TRBJ1-3 | TRBV7-3 | CASSLAGSGNTIYF
TRBJ2-3 | TRBV5-1 | CASSLDGGRADTQYF
TRBJ1-4 | TRBV5-1 | CASSPEGYEKLFF
TRBJ1-1 | TRBV29-1 | CSVEMSRENTEAFF
TRBJ1-3 | TRBV18 | CASSEQGVSGNTIYF
TRBJ2-7 | TRBV28 | CASSLLNYEQYF
TRBJ2-1 | TRBV7-8 | CASSLALSSYNEQFF
TRBJ2-7 | TRBV7-9 | CASSSTTYEQYF
TRBJ2-2 | TRBV5-1 | CASSRTSGATGELFF
TRBJ2-5 | TRBV5-1 | CASRGLAGTLQETQYF
TRBJ2-2 | TRBV5-1 | CASSLGTATNTGELFF
TRBJ1-4 | TRBV5-1 | CASSLDPNGEKLFF
TRBJ2-7 | TRBV28 | CASRRGGSYEQYF
TRBJ2-1 | TRBV30 | CAWSHDVEVDEQFF
TRBJ1-5 | TRBV2 | CASKELLSNQPQHF
TRBJ2-7 | TRBV9 | CASSVEGSTYEQYF
TRBJ1-2 | TRBV28 | CASSQGFRGYTF
TRBJ1-1 | TRBV28 | CASIPGQGFRIGSEAFF
TRBJ1-1 | TRBV5-1 | CASSLEATGGYTEAFF
TRBJ2-1 | TRBV28 | CASRSGGLSSYNEQFF
TRBJ1-1 | TRBV27 | CASRTGANTEAFF
TRBJ1-2 | TRBV14 | CATAIPGDYGYTF